This record concerns one T cell receptor (beta chain) sequence. The data were produced by immunoSEQ multiplex PCR, yet TCRdb's version contains in-frame clones alone and is incomplete. In the table there are around 100,000 clones, roughly 84% of which are singletons. The record originates from a study of T cell responses to AZD1222 COVID-19 vaccine. Germline V gene data show CDR1 as MNHEY and CDR2 as SVGEGT. The V gene lost 6 bases and the J gene lost 0 bases, with 15 bases spanning the gap. The CDR3 length is 16 residues. The chain combines TRBV6-2 or TRBV6-3 with TRBJ1-3; D not certain. The sequence came from an adult in good health. The source was peripheral blood, collected on day 0 of AZD1222 vaccination. CDR3 sequence: CASSSVFRPSGNTIYF. As DNA, the CDR3 is TGTGCCAGCAGCTCCGTGTTCAGACCCTCTGGAAACACCATATATTTT.